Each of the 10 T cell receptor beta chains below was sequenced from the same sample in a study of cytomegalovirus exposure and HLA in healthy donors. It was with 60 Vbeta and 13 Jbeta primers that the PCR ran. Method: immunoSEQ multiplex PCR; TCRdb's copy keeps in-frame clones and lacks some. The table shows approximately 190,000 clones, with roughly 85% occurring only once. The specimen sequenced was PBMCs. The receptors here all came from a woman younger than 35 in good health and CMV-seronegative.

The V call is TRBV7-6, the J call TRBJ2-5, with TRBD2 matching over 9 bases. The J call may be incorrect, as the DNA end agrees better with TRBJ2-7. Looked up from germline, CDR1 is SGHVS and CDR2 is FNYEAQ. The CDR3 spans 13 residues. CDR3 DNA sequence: TGTGCCAGCAGCAATAGCGGGAGCTACGAGCAGTACTTC. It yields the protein CASSNSGSYEQYF.

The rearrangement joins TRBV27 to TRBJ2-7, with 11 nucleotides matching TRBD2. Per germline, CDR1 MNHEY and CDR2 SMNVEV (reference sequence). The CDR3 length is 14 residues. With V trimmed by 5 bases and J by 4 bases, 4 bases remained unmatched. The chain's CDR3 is CASSRGTSGYEQYF. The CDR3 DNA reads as TGTGCCAGCAGTAGGGGGACTAGCGGATACGAGCAGTACTTC.

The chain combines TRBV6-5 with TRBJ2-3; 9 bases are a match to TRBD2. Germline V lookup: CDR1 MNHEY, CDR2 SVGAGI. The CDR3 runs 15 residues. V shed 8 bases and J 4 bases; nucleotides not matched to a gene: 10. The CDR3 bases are TGTGCCAGCCTAGCCCGCGGGAGGGCCCCAGATACGCAGTATTTT. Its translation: CASLARGRAPDTQYF.

CDR3 sequence (DNA): TGTGCCAGTAGCCCTACCTCCGGCGGCTACTACGAGCAGTACTTC. Translation gives CASSPTSGGYYEQYF. The chain is built from TRBV19 and TRBJ2-7; D remains unclear. The CDR3 is 15 amino acids. V gave up 6 bases and J gave up 3 bases, with 18 bases separating them. Germline loops: CDR1 LNHDA, CDR2 SQIVND (reference sequence).

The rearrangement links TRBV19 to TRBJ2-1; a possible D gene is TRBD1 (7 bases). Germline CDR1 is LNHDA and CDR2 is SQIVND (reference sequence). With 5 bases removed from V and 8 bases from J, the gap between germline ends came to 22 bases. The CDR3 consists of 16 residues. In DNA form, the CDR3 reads TGTGCCAGTAGTCCCCAGGGGGGAGGTGGATGGGATGAGCAGTTCTTC. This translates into CASSPQGGGGWDEQFF.

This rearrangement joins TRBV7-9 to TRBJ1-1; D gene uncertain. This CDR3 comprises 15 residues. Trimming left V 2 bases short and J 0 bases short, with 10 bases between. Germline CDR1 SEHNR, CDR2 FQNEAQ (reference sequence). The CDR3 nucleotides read TGTGCCAGCAGCTTAAAATCCATTTTGAACACTGAAGCTTTCTTT. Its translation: CASSLKSILNTEAFF.

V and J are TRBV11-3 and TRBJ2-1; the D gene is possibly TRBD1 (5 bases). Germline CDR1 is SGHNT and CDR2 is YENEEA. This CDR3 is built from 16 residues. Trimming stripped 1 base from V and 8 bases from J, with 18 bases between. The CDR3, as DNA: TGTGCCAGCAGCTTAGTGAACAGGCCTGCCGGCGATGAGCAGTTCTTC. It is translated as CASSLVNRPAGDEQFF.

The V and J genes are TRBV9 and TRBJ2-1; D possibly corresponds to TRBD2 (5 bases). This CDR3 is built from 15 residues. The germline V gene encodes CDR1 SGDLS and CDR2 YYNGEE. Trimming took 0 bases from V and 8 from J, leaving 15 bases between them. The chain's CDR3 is CASSVEGWRRDEQFF. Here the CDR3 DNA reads TGTGCCAGCAGCGTAGAAGGGTGGAGGAGAGATGAGCAGTTCTTC.

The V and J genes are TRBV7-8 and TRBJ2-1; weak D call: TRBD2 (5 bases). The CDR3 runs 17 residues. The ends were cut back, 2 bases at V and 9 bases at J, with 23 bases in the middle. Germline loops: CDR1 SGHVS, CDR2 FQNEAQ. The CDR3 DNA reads TGTGCCAGCAGCTTATACCGAGGAGGTGGGAGTCGGGGTGAGCAGTTCTTC. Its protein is CASSLYRGGGSRGEQFF.

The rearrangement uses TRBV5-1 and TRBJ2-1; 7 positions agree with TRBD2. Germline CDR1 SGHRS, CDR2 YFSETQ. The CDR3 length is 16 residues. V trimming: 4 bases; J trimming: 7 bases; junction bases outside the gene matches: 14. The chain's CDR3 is CASSLMGLAEGNEQFF. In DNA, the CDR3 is TGCGCCAGCAGCCTGATGGGGCTAGCGGAAGGTAATGAGCAGTTCTTC. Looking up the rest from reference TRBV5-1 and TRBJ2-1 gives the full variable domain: KAGVTQTPRYLIKTRGQQVTLSCSPISGHRSVSWYQQTPGQGLQFLFEYFSETQRNKGNFPGRFSGRQFSNSRSEMNVSTLELGDSALYLCASSLMGLAEGNEQFFGPGTRLTVL.